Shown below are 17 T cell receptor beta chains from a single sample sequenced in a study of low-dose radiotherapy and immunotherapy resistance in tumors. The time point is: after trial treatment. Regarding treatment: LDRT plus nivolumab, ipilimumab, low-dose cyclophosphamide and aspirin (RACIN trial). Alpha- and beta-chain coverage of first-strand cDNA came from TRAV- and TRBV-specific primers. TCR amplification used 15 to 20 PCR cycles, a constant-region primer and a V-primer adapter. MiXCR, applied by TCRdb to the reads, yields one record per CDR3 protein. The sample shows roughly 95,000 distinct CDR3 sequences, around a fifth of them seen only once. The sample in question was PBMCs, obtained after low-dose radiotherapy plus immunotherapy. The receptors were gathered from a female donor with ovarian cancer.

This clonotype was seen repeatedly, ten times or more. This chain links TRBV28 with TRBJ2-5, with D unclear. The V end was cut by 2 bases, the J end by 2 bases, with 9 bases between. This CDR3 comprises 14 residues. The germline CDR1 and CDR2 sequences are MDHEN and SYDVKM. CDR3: CASSLPTVQETQYF. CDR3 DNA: TGTGCCAGCAGTTTACCCACAGTTCAAGAGACCCAGTACTTC.

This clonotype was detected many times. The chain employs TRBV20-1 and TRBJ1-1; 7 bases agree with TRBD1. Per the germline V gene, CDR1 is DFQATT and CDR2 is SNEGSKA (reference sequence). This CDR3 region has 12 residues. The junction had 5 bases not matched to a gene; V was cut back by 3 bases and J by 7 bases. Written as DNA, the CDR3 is TGCAGTGCTAGTAGGGGGACAGTTGAAGCTTTCTTT. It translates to CSASRGTVEAFF.

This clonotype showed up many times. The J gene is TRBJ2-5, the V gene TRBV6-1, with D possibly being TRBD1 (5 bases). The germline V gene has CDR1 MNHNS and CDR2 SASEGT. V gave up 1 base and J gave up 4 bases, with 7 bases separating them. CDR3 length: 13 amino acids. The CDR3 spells CASSEGGGETQYF. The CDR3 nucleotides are TGTGCCAGCAGTGAAGGGGGCGGAGAGACCCAGTACTTC.

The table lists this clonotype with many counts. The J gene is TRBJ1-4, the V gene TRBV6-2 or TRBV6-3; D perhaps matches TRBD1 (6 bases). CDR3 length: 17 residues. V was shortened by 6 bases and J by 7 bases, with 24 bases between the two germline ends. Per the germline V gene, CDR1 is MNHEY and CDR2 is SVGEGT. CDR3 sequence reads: CASSPRGGAQGAEKLFF. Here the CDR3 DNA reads TGTGCCAGCAGCCCTAGAGGGGGGGCTCAAGGGGCTGAAAAACTGTTTTTT.

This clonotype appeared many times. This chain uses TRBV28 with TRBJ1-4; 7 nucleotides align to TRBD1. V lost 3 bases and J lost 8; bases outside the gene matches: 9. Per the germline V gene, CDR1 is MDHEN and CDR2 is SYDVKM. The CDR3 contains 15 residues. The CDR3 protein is CASSFQPGGGEKLFF. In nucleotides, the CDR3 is TGTGCCAGCAGTTTTCAGCCAGGGGGGGGCGAAAAACTGTTTTTT.

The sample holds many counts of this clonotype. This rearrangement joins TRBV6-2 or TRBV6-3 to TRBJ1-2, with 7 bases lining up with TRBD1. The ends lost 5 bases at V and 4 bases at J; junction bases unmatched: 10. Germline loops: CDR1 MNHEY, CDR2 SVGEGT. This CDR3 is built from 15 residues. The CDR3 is CASSPGGQDLYGYTF. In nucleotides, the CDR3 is TGTGCCAGCAGTCCAGGCGGACAGGATCTCTATGGCTACACCTTC.

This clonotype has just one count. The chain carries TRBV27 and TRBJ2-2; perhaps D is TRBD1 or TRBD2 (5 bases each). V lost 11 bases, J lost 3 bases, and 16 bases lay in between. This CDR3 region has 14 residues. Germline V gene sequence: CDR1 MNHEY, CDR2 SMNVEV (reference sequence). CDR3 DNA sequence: TGTGCCTCTTCAGGGACGTCGTACACCGGGGAGCTGTTTTTT. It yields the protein CASSGTSYTGELFF.

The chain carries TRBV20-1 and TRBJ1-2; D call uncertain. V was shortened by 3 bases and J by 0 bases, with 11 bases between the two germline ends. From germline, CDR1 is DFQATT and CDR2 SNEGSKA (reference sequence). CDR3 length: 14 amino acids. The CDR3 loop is CSASAGRTNYGYTF. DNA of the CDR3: TGCAGTGCTAGCGCTGGGAGGACTAACTATGGCTACACCTTC.

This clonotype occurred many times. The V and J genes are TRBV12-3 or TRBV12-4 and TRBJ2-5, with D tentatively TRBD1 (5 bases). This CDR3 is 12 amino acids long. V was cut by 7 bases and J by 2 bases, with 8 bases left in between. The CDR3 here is CASTRQQETQYF. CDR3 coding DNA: TGTGCCAGCACGAGACAGCAAGAGACCCAGTACTTC.

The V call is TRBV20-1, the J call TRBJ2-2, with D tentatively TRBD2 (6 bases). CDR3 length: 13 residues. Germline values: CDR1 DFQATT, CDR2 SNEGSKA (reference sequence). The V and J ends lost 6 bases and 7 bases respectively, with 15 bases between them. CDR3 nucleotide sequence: TGCAGTGCGCCGGACTACCTTAGCGGGGAGCTGTTTTTT. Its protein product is CSAPDYLSGELFF.

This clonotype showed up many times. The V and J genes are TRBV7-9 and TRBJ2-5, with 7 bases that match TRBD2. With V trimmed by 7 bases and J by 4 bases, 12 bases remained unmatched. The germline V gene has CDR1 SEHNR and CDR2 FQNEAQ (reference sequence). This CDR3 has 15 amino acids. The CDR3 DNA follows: TGTGCCAGCACCCTCGGCGGGGGTAAGGGAGAGACCCAGTACTTC. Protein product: CASTLGGGKGETQYF. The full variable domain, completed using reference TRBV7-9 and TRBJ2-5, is DTGVSQNPRHKITKRGQNVTFRCDPISEHNRLYWYRQTLGQGPEFLTYFQNEAQLEKSRLLSDRFSAERPKGSFSTLEIQRTEQGDSAMYLCASTLGGGKGETQYFGPGTRLLVL.

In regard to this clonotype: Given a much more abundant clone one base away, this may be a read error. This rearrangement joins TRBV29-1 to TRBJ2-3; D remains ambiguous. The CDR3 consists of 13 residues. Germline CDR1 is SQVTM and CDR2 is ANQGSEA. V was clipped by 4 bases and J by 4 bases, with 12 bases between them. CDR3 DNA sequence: TGCAGCGTTGCCCGCAGGAGAGCAGATACGCAGTATTTT. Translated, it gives CSVARRRADTQYF.

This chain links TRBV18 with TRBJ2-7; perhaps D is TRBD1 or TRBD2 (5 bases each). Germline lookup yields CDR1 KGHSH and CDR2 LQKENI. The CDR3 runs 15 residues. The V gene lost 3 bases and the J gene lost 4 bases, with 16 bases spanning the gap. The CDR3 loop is CASSPPPGSGYEQYF. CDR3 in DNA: TGTGCCAGCTCACCCCCCCCAGGGTCGGGGTACGAGCAGTACTTC.

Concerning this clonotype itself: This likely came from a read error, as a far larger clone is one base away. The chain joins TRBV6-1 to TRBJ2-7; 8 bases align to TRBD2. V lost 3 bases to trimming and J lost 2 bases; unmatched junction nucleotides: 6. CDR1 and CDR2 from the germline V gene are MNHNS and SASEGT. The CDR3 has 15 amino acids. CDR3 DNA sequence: TGTGCCAGCAGTGAGTCAGTGACTAGCGCCTACGAGCAGTACTTC. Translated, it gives CASSESVTSAYEQYF.

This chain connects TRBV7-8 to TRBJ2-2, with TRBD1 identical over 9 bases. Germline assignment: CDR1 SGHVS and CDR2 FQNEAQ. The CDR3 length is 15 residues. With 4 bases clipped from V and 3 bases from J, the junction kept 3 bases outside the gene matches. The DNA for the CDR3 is TGTGCCAGCAGCTCCGGGACAGGGTACACCGGGGAGCTGTTTTTT. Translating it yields CASSSGTGYTGELFF.

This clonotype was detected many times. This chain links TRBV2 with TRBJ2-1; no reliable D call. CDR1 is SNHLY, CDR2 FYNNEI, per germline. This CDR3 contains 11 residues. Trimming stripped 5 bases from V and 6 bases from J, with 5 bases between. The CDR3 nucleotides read TGTGCCAGCAGTAGAGCCAATGAGCAGTTCTTC. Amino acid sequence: CASSRANEQFF.

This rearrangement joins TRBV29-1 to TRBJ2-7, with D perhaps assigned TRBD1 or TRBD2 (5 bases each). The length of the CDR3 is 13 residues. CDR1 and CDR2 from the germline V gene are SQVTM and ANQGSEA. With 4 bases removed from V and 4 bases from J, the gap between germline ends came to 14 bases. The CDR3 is CSVARDGAYEQYF. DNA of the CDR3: TGCAGCGTTGCCCGGGACGGAGCTTACGAGCAGTACTTC.